Here is one TCR beta chain with its context. This sample is drawn from a study of shared clonotypes between healthy human individuals. Germline loops: CDR1 SGHRS, CDR2 YFSETQ. V was cut by 0 bases and J by 8 bases, with 23 bases left in between. CDR3 length: 17 residues. Data came from immunoSEQ multiplex PCR; TCRdb stores just in-frame clones and leaves some out. The sample has around 1.9 million clones, 85% to 95% seen once. As defined, naive CD8 cells were CD45RO-negative and positively selected for CCR7, with terminally differentiated effector memory CD45RA+ cells excluded. This chain connects TRBV5-1 to TRBJ1-2, with a tentative D call TRBD1 (5 bases). What was sequenced was naive CD8+ T cells from PBMCs. The origin of this receptor is a young man in good health. Some clones in this sample may be carry-over from other donors' samples. DNA of the CDR3: TGCGCCAGCAGCTTGGAGGTTTCGGTGGGGGGAATGGAAGGCTACACCTTC. Translating it yields CASSLEVSVGGMEGYTF. Full variable domain (rest looked up from reference TRBV5-1 and TRBJ1-2): KAGVTQTPRYLIKTRGQQVTLSCSPISGHRSVSWYQQTPGQGLQFLFEYFSETQRNKGNFPGRFSGRQFSNSRSEMNVSTLELGDSALYLCASSLEVSVGGMEGYTFGSGTRLTVV.